These 27 T cell receptor beta chains share one sample of origin, sequenced in a study of T cell responses to AZD1222 COVID-19 vaccine. Measured with immunoSEQ multiplex PCR; TCRdb has only the in-frame clones, and not every one. Of around 87,000 clones in the sample, approximately 91% were seen once. The material was peripheral blood, obtained on day 0 of AZD1222 vaccination. These receptors came from an adult in good health.

The V and J genes are TRBV5-4 and TRBJ2-7; D unresolved. The CDR3 sequence is 12 residues long. Germline lookup yields CDR1 SGHNT and CDR2 YYREEE (reference sequence). V dropped 4 bases and J dropped 4 bases, with 9 bases sitting between them. CDR3 loop: CASSLTKYEQYF. DNA for the CDR3: TGTGCCAGCAGCCTGACCAAATACGAGCAGTACTTC.

Here the CDR3 reads CASSEAGLLYGYTF. The CDR3 nucleotides read TGTGCCAGCAGTGAGGCCGGCCTACTCTATGGCTACACCTTC. This chain uses TRBV2 with TRBJ1-2, with unresolved D. With 3 bases removed from V and 4 bases from J, the gap between germline ends came to 12 bases. CDR3 length: 14 amino acids. Germline lookup yields CDR1 SNHLY and CDR2 FYNNEI. Supplemented by reference TRBV2 and TRBJ1-2, the full variable domain reads EPEVTQTPSHQVTQMGQEVILRCVPISNHLYFYWYRQILGQKVEFLVSFYNNEISEKSEIFDDQFSVERPDGSNFTLKIRSTKLEDSAMYFCASSEAGLLYGYTFGSGTRLTVV.

J is TRBJ2-2 and V is TRBV6-1; D not resolved. The CDR3 runs 14 residues. V lost 2 bases and J lost 0, with 4 bases in between. Germline V gene lookup returns CDR1 MNHNS and CDR2 SASEGT. The CDR3 DNA reads as TGTGCCAGCAGTGAATTCCCGAACACCGGGGAGCTGTTTTTT. Translating gives CASSEFPNTGELFF.

The rearrangement uses TRBV5-1 and TRBJ2-5, with D possibly TRBD2 on 6 matching bases. Trimming left V 4 bases short and J 5 bases short, with 15 bases between. The CDR3 is made up of 14 amino acids. Germline CDR1 and CDR2: SGHRS and YFSETQ. CDR3 residues: CASSPRVGGETQYF. Written as DNA, the CDR3 is TGCGCCAGCAGCCCCAGGGTGGGGGGTGAGACCCAGTACTTC.

The chain is built from TRBV4-3 and TRBJ2-7; 12 nucleotides line up with TRBD2. The germline V gene has CDR1 LGHNA and CDR2 YSLEER. The CDR3 is 15 amino acids. Trimming took 3 bases from V and 3 from J; bases not matched to a gene: 3. CDR3 amino acids: CASSHRLAGDYEQYF. In DNA form, the CDR3 reads TGCGCCAGCAGCCATAGACTAGCGGGGGACTACGAGCAGTACTTC.

The gene calls are TRBV18 and TRBJ1-6; D is unresolved. This CDR3 is built from 14 residues. The V gene lost 1 base and the J gene lost 10 bases, with 11 bases spanning the gap. Per germline, CDR1 KGHSH and CDR2 LQKENI. The CDR3 here is CASSPQEVRSPLHF. CDR3 DNA: TGTGCCAGCTCACCACAGGAGGTACGCTCACCCCTCCACTTT.

This chain joins TRBV5-1 and TRBJ2-5, with TRBD2 identical over 10 bases. Trimming at V came to 6 bases and at J to 5 bases, leaving 4 bases not matched to a gene. This CDR3 is built from 13 residues. Per germline, CDR1 SGHRS and CDR2 YFSETQ. The CDR3 DNA is TGCGCCAGCACCCTAGCGGGGGTCGAGACCCAGTACTTC. Protein product: CASTLAGVETQYF.

The rearrangement joins TRBV3-1 (or the pseudogene TRBV3-2) to TRBJ1-3; no definite D call. Trimming left V 1 base short and J 0 bases short, with 7 bases between. The CDR3 contains 15 residues. Germline V gene data show CDR1 as LGHDT and CDR2 as YNNKEL (reference sequence). The CDR3 loop is CASSQGPTSGNTIYF. The CDR3 bases are TGTGCCAGCAGCCAAGGACCAACCTCTGGAAACACCATATATTTT.

The chain couples TRBV3-1 (or the pseudogene TRBV3-2) to TRBJ2-3; D perhaps matches TRBD2 (7 bases). CDR1 LGHDT and CDR2 YNNKEL come from the germline V gene (reference sequence). Trimming left V 5 bases short and J 0 bases short, with 18 bases between. The CDR3 runs 17 residues. The CDR3, as DNA: TGTGCCAGCAGCAAAACTGGGGGCGGGGGAAGCACAGATACGCAGTATTTT. Its translation is CASSKTGGGGSTDTQYF.

The chain carries TRBV6-4 and TRBJ1-5; D gene ambiguous. The CDR3 sequence is 14 residues long. V was pared by 7 bases and J by 4 bases, with 14 bases between. The germline V gene encodes CDR1 MRHNA and CDR2 SNTAGT. The CDR3 region has the DNA TGTGCCAGCAATTCGTCTCGGGGAAATCAGCCCCAGCATTTT. Protein sequence: CASNSSRGNQPQHF.

The genes are TRBV7-9 and TRBJ2-1; D is possibly TRBD2 (6 bases). The CDR3 sequence is 12 residues long. Germline V gene lookup returns CDR1 SEHNR and CDR2 FQNEAQ (reference sequence). V shed 10 bases and J shed 7 bases, with 14 bases lying between them. The CDR3 nucleotides are TGTGCCATCCACCCTCGGGGGAATGAGCAGTTCTTC. This encodes CAIHPRGNEQFF.

This sequence joins TRBV24-1 and TRBJ1-5; D not resolved. The ends were cut back, 10 bases at V and 3 bases at J, with 6 bases in the middle. The CDR3 covers 11 residues. Germline CDR1 is KGHDR and CDR2 is SFDVKD. CDR3 region: CATIFNQPQHF. The CDR3 region has the DNA TGTGCCACTATATTCAATCAGCCCCAGCATTTT.

This clone was seen a few times. The genes are TRBV18 and TRBJ2-7; either TRBD1 or TRBD2 may supply D (5 bases each). CDR3 size: 13 residues. From germline, CDR1 is KGHSH and CDR2 LQKENI. V lost 4 bases, J lost 3 bases, and 10 bases lay in between. CDR3 residues: CASSRDGNYEQYF. The CDR3, as DNA: TGTGCCAGCTCACGGGACGGGAACTACGAGCAGTACTTC.

In this sample, this clone turned up once. DNA of the CDR3: TGCGCCAGCAGCTTGTCCCGGGACAGGGCGCTTGGCTACACCTTC. It is translated as CASSLSRDRALGYTF. The V call is TRBV5-1, the J call TRBJ1-2, with 9 positions matching TRBD1. This CDR3 is 15 amino acids long. Germline CDR1 SGHRS, CDR2 YFSETQ. The V gene end was trimmed by 1 base and the J gene end by 7 bases; junction bases not matched to a gene: 8.

V gene TRBV20-1 combines with J gene TRBJ2-7, with unresolved D. CDR1 is DFQATT and CDR2 is SNEGSKA in the germline V gene (reference sequence). The CDR3 loop spans 9 amino acids. The CDR3 sequence is CILAHEQYF. DNA of the CDR3: TGCATTTTGGCGCACGAGCAGTACTTC.

This clone was detected only once. The chain links TRBV10-3 to TRBJ2-7; 9 bases match TRBD1. Germline V gene lookup returns CDR1 ENHRY and CDR2 SYGVKD. The CDR3 has 15 amino acids. The trim removed 6 bases at V and 1 base at J, leaving 7 bases unmatched. The chain's CDR3 is CAIRSDRGGSYEQYF. CDR3 DNA sequence: TGTGCCATCAGATCAGACAGGGGGGGATCCTACGAGCAGTACTTC.

The rearrangement uses TRBV6-2 or TRBV6-3 and TRBJ2-3, with 7 bases fitting TRBD1. With 5 bases clipped from V and 3 bases from J, the junction kept 5 bases outside the gene matches. Germline V gene lookup returns CDR1 MNHEY and CDR2 SVGEGT. The length of the CDR3 is 14 residues. CDR3: CASSASTGTDTQYF. CDR3 DNA sequence: TGTGCCAGCAGTGCTTCGACAGGGACAGATACGCAGTATTTT.

The chain links TRBV7-3 to TRBJ1-3; 8 nucleotides align to TRBD1. V shed 4 bases, J shed 0 bases, and the junction held 2 bases outside the gene matches. Germline-derived CDR1 and CDR2 are SGHTA and FQGTGA. This CDR3 comprises 15 residues. The CDR3 loop reads CASSSGGYSGNTIYF. The CDR3 coding sequence is TGTGCCAGCAGCTCAGGGGGCTACTCTGGAAACACCATATATTTT.

The chain carries TRBV7-2 and TRBJ2-7, with 7 bases aligning to TRBD1. J gave up 4 bases and V 1 base, and 4 bases lay outside the gene matches. The CDR3 sequence is 14 residues long. Per germline, CDR1 SGHTA and CDR2 FQGNSA. CDR3 DNA sequence: TGTGCCAGCAGCTTAGGGGGGACAGTTTACGAGCAGTACTTC. As protein: CASSLGGTVYEQYF.

The chain joins TRBV6-5 to TRBJ1-1, with 12 positions matching TRBD1. J lost 11 bases, V lost 7 bases, and 14 bases had no gene match. This CDR3 region has 15 residues. Per germline, CDR1 MNHEY and CDR2 SVGAGI. CDR3 residues: CASISGQGASQDAFF. The CDR3 bases are TGTGCCAGCATTTCGGGACAGGGGGCGTCGCAGGATGCTTTCTTT.

The chain links TRBV7-9 to TRBJ2-7; D is uncertain. V gave up 2 bases and J gave up 0 bases, with 8 bases separating them. The CDR3 loop spans 14 amino acids. Germline V gives CDR1 SEHNR, CDR2 FQNEAQ (reference sequence). The CDR3: CASSLLGSSYEQYF. Here the CDR3 DNA reads TGTGCCAGCAGCTTATTGGGCAGCTCCTACGAGCAGTACTTC.

The J gene is TRBJ1-1, the V gene TRBV6-6; D unresolved. This CDR3 contains 13 residues. V was pared by 6 bases and J by 5 bases, with 13 bases between. Germline V gives CDR1 MNHNY, CDR2 SVGAGI (reference sequence). The CDR3 loop reads CASRFGLGTEAFF. Written as DNA, the CDR3 is TGTGCCAGCAGGTTTGGGTTGGGGACTGAAGCTTTCTTT.

The CDR3 nucleotides read TGTGCCTGGAGTGTACTTGAGAATCAGCCCCAGCATTTT. Encoded protein: CAWSVLENQPQHF. The chain employs TRBV30 and TRBJ1-5; D is uncertain. Germline CDR1 reads GTSNPN; CDR2 reads SVGIG (reference sequence). Trimming removed 0 bases at V and 4 bases at J, with 7 bases between. The CDR3 consists of 13 residues.

The chain couples TRBV19 to TRBJ1-1; D is unresolved. Trimming pared 6 bases from V and 0 bases from J, leaving 8 bases between. Looked up from germline, CDR1 is LNHDA and CDR2 is SQIVND (reference sequence). This CDR3 has 13 residues. The CDR3 protein is CASSLLVNTEAFF. The CDR3 DNA reads as TGTGCCAGTAGCCTACTAGTGAACACTGAAGCTTTCTTT.

The V gene is TRBV14, the J gene TRBJ2-7; D call uncertain. Between the trimmed V and J ends, which lost 5 bases and 7 bases, there was a span of 9 bases. In germline, CDR1 is SGHDN, CDR2 FVKESK. The CDR3 has 11 amino acids. CDR3: CASSFIGEQYF. In DNA form, the CDR3 reads TGTGCCAGCAGCTTTATCGGAGAGCAGTACTTC.

This clone was recorded only once. The chain uses TRBV6-5 and TRBJ1-2; no definite D call. The CDR3 sequence is 13 residues long. Germline CDR1 reads MNHEY; CDR2 reads SVGAGI. V was trimmed by 6 bases and J by 5 bases, leaving 13 bases between them. In nucleotides, the CDR3 is TGTGCCAGCAGGGCCCCCTCTACTTATGGCTACACCTTC. Protein product: CASRAPSTYGYTF.

The chain is built from TRBV15 and TRBJ1-2; 10 bases agree with TRBD1. Germline V CDR1 and CDR2: LNHNV, YYDKDF (reference sequence). The CDR3 extends over 15 amino acids. J was trimmed by 7 bases and V by 4 bases; bases with no gene match: 9. The chain's CDR3 is CATSTLTGGVGGYTF. In DNA form, the CDR3 reads TGTGCCACCAGCACCCTGACAGGGGGCGTCGGTGGCTACACCTTC.